This T cell receptor beta chain originates from a study of identical twins. Trimming shortened V by 0 bases and J by 7 bases, and 10 bases separated the two germline ends. Germline V gene data show CDR1 as LGHDT and CDR2 as YNNKEL (reference sequence). The CDR3 loop spans 14 amino acids. TCRdb ran MiXCR on the 5' RACE reads and lists one entry per CDR3 protein. The repertoire has over 200,000 distinct CDR3 sequences, around 9.6% of them found once; the top ten carry roughly 5%. Source material: memory (CD45RO+) T cells sorted from blood. This receptor was taken from a woman aged 18-29 years in good health. The V gene is TRBV3-1, the J gene TRBJ2-1; D not resolved. CDR3 DNA: TGTGCCAGCAGCCAAGATGGTAGGTGGAATGAGCAGTTCTTC. Its translation: CASSQDGRWNEQFF.